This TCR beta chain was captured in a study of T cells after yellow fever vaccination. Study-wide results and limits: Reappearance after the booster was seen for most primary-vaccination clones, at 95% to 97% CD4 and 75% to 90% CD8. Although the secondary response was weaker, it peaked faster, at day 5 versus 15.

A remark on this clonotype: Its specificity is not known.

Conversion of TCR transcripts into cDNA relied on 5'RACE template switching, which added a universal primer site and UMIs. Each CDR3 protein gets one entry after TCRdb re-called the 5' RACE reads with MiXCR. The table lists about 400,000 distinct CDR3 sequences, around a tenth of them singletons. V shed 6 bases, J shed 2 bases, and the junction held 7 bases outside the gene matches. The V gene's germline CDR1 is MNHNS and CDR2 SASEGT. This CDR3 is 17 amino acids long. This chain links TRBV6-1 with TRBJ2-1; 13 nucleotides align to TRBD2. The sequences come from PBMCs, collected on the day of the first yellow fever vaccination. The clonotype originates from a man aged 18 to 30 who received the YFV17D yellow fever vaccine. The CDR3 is CASRKGLAGDTYNEQFF. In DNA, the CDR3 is TGTGCCAGCAGGAAAGGACTAGCGGGGGATACCTACAATGAGCAGTTCTTC.